The clone carrying this TCR beta chain was seen at least ten times. Its antigen is not identified. Alpha and beta constant-region primers primed reverse transcription of about 470 ng RNA. Each of the alpha and beta chains got its own library through chain-specific third strand synthesis with indices. TCRdb fed the 5' RACE reads into MiXCR, producing one record per CDR3 protein. Of 15,000 to 18,000 distinct CDR3 sequences listed, 7% were seen once; the top ten hold just over 8%. The sample is drawn from a study of HIV-infected patients and healthy controls. General study points: Compared with untreated HIV+ repertoires, healthy controls showed roughly threefold more distinct CDR3s and higher Shannon diversity. The study did not determine the donors' HLA types.

The repertoire came from unfractionated whole blood and reflected all unsorted peripheral T cells. This CDR3 comprises 15 residues. V lost 3 bases and J lost 1, with 7 bases in between. The TCR sequence derives from an adult in good health. Sequences were obtained from blood. The chain uses TRBV12-3 or TRBV12-4 and TRBJ2-6; D may be TRBD2 (5 bases). The CDR3 protein is CASSFPGSGANVLTF. In DNA, the CDR3 is TGTGCCAGCAGTTTTCCGGGGTCTGGGGCCAACGTCCTGACTTTC.